This TCR beta chain emerged from a study of T-cell reconstitution after alpha-beta-depleted transplantation in children. Study results and limitations: At the one-year point after transplant, T-cell counts and TCRbeta diversity were found to come mostly from T cells that had been newly produced. Reportedly, alpha-beta T cells present about two months post-transplant originated from several hundred expanded clones of graft origin. Surviving thymic progenitors and recipient T cells were the source of high TCRbeta diversity at day 60 in some patients.

V was cut by 3 bases and J by 15 bases, with 12 bases left in between. The CDR3 is 11 amino acids. Germline CDR1 reads SGHTA; CDR2 reads FQGNSA. This clonotype was found a few times. Antigen specificity is unknown. Unique molecular identifiers were used to barcode this TCRbeta library. TCRdb used MiXCR to reprocess the PCR reads, holding one entry per CDR3 protein. This table has fewer than 400,000 distinct CDR3 sequences, more than 20% appearing once. Specimen: PBMCs, mostly from graft donor cells, collected 180 days after TCRalphabeta/CD19-depleted stem cell transplant. This receptor was identified in a male patient under 18 who had a stem cell transplant for acute lymphoblastic leukemia, so the T cells may come from the graft donor. The rearrangement links TRBV7-2 to TRBJ2-1, with D perhaps matching TRBD2 (6 bases). The CDR3 DNA reads as TGTGCCAGCAGCTTGGGGCGGGATCCGTTCTTC. Translation gives CASSLGRDPFF.